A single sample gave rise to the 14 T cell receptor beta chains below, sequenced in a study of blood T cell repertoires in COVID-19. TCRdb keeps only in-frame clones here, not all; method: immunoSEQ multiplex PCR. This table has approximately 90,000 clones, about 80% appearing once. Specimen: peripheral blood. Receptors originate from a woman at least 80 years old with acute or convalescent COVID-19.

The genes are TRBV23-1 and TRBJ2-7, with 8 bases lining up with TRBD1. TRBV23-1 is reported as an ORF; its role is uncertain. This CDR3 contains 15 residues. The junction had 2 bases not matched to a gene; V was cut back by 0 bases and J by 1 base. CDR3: CASSQSWTGSYEQYF. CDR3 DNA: TGCGCCAGCAGTCAATCTTGGACAGGGTCCTACGAGCAGTACTTC.

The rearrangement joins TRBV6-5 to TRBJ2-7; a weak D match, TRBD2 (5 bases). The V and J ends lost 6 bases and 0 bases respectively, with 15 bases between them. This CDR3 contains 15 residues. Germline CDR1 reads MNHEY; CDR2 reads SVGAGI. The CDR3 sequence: CASRTQREHSYEQYF. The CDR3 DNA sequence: TGTGCCAGCAGAACACAGAGGGAGCACTCCTACGAGCAGTACTTC.

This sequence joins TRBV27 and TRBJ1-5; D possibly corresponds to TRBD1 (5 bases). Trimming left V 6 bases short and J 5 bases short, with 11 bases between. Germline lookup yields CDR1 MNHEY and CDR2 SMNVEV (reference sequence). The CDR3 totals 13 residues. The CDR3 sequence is CASSPGLHQPQHF. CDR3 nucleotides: TGTGCCAGCAGCCCGGGACTTCATCAGCCCCAGCATTTT.

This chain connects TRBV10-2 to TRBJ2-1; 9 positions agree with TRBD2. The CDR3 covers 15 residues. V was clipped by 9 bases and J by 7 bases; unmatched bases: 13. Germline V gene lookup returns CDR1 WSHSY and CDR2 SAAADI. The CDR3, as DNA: TGCGCCAGTCGAGAAGGCGGGAGGGCCGGGAATGAGCAGTTCTTC. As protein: CASREGGRAGNEQFF.

In DNA, the CDR3 is TGTGCCAGCAGTTCGGCGGTTCTCTATGGCTACACCTTC. Protein: CASSSAVLYGYTF. The chain couples TRBV6-6 to TRBJ1-2; D remains ambiguous. V lost 4 bases and J lost 4, with 10 bases in between. Germline V CDR1 and CDR2: MNHNY, SVGAGI (reference sequence). The CDR3 length is 13 residues.

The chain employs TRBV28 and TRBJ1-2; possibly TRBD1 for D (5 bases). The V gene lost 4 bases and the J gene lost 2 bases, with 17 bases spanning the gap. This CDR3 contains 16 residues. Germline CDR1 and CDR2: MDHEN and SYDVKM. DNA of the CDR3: TGTGCCAGCAGTTCTCAGGGTTATAGGGCCAACTATGGCTACACCTTC. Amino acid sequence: CASSSQGYRANYGYTF.

CDR3 sequence (DNA): TGTGCCAGCAGTTTATTGGGCCAAAGGTCCGGGGAGCTGTTTTTT. Encoded protein: CASSLLGQRSGELFF. The chain joins TRBV27 to TRBJ2-2; D is unclear. V lost 1 base, J lost 6 bases, and 12 bases lay in between. The CDR3 runs 15 residues. The germline V gene encodes CDR1 MNHEY and CDR2 SMNVEV (reference sequence).

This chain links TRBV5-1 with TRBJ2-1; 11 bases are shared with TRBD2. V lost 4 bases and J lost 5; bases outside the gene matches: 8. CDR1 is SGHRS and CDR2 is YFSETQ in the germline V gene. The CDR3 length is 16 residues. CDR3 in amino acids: CASSTGSSGRDNEQFF. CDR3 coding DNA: TGCGCCAGCAGCACCGGAAGTAGCGGGAGGGACAATGAGCAGTTCTTC.

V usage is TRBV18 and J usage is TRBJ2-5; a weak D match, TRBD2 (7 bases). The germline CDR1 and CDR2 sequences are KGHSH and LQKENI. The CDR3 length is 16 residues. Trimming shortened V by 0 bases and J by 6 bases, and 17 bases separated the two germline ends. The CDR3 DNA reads TGTGCCAGCTCACCACCGGCGGGGGCAGGTGGAAAGACCCAGTACTTC. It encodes CASSPPAGAGGKTQYF.

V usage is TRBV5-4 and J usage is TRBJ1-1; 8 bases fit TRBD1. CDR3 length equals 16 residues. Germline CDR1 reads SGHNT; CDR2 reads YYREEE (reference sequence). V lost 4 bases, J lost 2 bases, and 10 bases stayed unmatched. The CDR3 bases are TGTGCCAGCAGCGCGGGACAGGATTTCGGTAACACTGAAGCTTTCTTT. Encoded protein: CASSAGQDFGNTEAFF. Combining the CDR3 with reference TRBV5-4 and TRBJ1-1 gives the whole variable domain ETGVTQSPTHLIKTRGQQVTLRCSSQSGHNTVSWYQQALGQGPQFIFQYYREEENGRGNFPPRFSGLQFPNYSSELNVNALELDDSALYLCASSAGQDFGNTEAFFGQGTRLTVV.

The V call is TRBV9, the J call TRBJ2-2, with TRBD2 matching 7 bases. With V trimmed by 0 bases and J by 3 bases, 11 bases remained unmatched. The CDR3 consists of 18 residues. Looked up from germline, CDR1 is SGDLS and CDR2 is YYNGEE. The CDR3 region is CASSVVWEGLRDTGELFF. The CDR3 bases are TGTGCCAGCAGCGTAGTGTGGGAGGGCCTTAGGGACACCGGGGAGCTGTTTTTT.

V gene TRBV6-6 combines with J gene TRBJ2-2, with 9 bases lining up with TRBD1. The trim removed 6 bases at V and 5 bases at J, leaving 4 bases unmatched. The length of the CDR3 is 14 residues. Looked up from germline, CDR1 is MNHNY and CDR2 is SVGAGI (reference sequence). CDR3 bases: TGTGCCAGCAGGGGACAGGGAGGTACCGGGGAGCTGTTTTTT. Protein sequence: CASRGQGGTGELFF.

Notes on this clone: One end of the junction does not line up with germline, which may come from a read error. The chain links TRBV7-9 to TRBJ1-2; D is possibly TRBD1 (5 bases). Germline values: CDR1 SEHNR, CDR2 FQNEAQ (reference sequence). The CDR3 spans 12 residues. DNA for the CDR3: TGTGCCAGCAGCTCAAACCAGCCCGGACAACTCTTC. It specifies CASSSNQPGQLF.

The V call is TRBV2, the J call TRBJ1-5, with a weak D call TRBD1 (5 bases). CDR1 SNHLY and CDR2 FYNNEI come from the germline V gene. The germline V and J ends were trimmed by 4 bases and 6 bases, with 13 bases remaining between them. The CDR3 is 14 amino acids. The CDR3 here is CASSGAWGVQPQHF. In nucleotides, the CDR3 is TGTGCCAGCAGTGGGGCTTGGGGGGTTCAGCCCCAGCATTTT.